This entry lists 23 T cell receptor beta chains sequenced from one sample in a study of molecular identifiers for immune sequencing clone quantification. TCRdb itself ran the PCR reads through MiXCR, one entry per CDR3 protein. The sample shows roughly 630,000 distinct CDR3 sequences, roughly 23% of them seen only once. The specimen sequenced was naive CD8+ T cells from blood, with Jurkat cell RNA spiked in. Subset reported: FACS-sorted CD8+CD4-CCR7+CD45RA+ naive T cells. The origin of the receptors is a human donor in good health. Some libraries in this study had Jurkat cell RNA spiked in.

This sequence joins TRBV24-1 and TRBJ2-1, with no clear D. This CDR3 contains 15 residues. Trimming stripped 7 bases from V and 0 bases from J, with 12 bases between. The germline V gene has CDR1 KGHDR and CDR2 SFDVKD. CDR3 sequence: CATSDKSRSYNEQFF. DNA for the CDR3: TGTGCCACCAGCGACAAATCCCGCTCCTACAATGAGCAGTTCTTC.

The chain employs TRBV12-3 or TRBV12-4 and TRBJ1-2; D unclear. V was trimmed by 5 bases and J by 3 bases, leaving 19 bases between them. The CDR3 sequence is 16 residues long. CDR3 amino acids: CASSLYYRESDYGYTF. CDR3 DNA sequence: TGTGCCAGCAGTCTCTACTACAGAGAGAGTGACTATGGCTACACCTTC.

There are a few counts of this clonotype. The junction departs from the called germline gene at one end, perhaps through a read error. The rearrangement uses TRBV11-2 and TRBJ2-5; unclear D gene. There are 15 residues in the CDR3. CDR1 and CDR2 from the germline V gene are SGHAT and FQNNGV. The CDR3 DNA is TGTGCCAGCAGCATAGAAGCGCAAATTGGGGAGACCCAGTACTTC. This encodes CASSIEAQIGETQYF. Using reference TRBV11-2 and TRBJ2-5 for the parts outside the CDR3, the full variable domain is EAGVAQSPRYKIIEKRQSVAFWCNPISGHATLYWYQQILGQGPKLLIQFQNNGVVDDSQLPKDRFSAERLKGVDSTLKIQPAKLEDSAVYLCASSIEAQIGETQYFGPGTRLLVL.

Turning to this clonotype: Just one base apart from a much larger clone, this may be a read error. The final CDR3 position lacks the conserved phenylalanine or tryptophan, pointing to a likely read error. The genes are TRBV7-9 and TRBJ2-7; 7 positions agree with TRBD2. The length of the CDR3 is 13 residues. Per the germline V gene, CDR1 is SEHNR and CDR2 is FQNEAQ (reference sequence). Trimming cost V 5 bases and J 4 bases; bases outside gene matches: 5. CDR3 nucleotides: TGTGCCAGCAGCCATCCGGGGGGTTACGAGCAGTACTTA. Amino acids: CASSHPGGYEQYL.

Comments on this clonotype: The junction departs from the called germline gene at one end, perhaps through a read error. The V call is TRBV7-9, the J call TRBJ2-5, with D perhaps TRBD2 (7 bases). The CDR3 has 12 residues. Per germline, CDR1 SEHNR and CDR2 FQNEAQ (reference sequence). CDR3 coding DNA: TGTGCCAGCAGCTTTGCGGGGGCGCAGGTGGTCTTC. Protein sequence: CASSFAGAQVVF.

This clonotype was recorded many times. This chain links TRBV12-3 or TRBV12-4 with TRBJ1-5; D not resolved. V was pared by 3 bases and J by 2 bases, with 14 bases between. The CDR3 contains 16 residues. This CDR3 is CASSFTAGRGNQPQHF. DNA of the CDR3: TGTGCCAGCAGTTTCACGGCCGGGCGGGGCAATCAGCCCCAGCATTTT.

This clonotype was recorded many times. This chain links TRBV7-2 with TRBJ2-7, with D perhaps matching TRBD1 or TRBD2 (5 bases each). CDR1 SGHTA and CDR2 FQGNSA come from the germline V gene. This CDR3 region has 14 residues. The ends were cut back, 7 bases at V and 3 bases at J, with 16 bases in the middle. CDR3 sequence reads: CASTRGTDHYEQYF. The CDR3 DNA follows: TGTGCCAGCACCCGGGGCACCGACCACTACGAGCAGTACTTC.

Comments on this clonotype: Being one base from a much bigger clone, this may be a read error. The CDR3 loop is CASTQSWTGDNGYTF. The CDR3, as DNA: TGTGCCAGCACCCAATCCTGGACAGGAGATAATGGCTACACCTTC. This sequence joins TRBV6-2 or TRBV6-3 and TRBJ1-2; 7 nucleotides match TRBD1. J gave up 6 bases and V 7 bases, and 14 bases lay outside the gene matches. Germline V gives CDR1 MNHEY, CDR2 SVGEGT. CDR3 size: 15 residues.

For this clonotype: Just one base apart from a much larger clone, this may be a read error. The CDR3 DNA reads TGTGCCAGCAGCTTGTGGGGACCAGGGACCTACGAGCAGTACTTC. Translation gives CASSLWGPGTYEQYF. V and J are TRBV5-3 and TRBJ2-7, with D tentatively TRBD1 or TRBD2 (5 bases each). TRBV5-3 is designated an ORF whose function remains uncertain. This CDR3 contains 15 residues.

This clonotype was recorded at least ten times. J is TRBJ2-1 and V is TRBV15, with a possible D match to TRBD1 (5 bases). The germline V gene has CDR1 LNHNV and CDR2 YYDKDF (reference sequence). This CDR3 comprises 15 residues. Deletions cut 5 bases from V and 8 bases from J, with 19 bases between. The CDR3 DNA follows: TGTGCCACCAGCCAAGGGCAGGGTGTTGGCTATGAGCAGTTCTTC. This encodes CATSQGQGVGYEQFF.

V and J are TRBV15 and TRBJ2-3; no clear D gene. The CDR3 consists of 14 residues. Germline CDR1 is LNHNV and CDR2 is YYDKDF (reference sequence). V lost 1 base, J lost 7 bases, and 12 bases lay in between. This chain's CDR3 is CATSRACGCNTQYF. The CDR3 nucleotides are TGTGCCACCAGCAGAGCGTGCGGTTGCAATACGCAGTATTTT. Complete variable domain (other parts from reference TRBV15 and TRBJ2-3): DAMVIQNPRYQVTQFGKPVTLSCSQTLNHNVMYWYQQKSSQAPKLLFHYYDKDFNNEADTPDNFQSRRPNTSFCFLDIRSPGLGDTAMYLCATSRACGCNTQYFGPGTRLTVL.

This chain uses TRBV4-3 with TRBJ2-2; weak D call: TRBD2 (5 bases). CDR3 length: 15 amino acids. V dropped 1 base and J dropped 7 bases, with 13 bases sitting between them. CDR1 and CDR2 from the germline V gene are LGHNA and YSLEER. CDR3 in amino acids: CASSQGTLRSGELFF. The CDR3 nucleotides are TGCGCCAGCAGCCAAGGGACTCTACGGAGCGGGGAGCTGTTTTTT.

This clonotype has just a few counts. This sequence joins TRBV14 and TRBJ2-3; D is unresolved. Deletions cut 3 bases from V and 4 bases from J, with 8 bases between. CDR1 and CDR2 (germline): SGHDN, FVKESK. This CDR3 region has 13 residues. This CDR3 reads CASSHAGSDTQYF. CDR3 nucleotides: TGTGCCAGCAGCCACGCTGGCTCAGATACGCAGTATTTT.

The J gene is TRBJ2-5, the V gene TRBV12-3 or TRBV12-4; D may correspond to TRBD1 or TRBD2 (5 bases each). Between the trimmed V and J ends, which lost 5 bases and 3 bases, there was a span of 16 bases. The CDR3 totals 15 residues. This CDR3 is CASSSGTTRKETQYF. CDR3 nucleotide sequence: TGTGCCAGCAGTAGTGGGACGACTCGAAAAGAGACCCAGTACTTC.

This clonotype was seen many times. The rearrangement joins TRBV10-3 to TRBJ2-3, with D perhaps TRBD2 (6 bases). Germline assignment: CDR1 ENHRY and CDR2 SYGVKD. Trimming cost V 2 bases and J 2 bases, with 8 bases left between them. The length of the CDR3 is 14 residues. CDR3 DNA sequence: TGTGCCATCAGTGAGGGAGGGCCCACAGATACGCAGTATTTT. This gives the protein CAISEGGPTDTQYF.

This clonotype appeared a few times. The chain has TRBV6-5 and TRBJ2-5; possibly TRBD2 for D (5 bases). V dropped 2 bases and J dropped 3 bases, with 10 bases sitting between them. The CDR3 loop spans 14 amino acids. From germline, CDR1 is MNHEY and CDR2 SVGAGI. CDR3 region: CASSYGGGEETQYF. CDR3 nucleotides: TGTGCCAGCAGTTACGGCGGAGGAGAAGAGACCCAGTACTTC.

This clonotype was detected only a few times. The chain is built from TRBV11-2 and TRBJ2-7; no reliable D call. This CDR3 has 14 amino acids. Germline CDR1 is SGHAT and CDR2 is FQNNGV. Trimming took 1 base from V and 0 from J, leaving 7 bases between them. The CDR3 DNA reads TGTGCCAGCAGCTTAGCCCCCCTCTCCTACGAGCAGTACTTC. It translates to CASSLAPLSYEQYF.

In nucleotides, the CDR3 is TGCAGCGTTGACCCGACCTACAATGAGCAGTTCTTC. Its translation: CSVDPTYNEQFF. V gene TRBV29-1 combines with J gene TRBJ2-1; D gene uncertain. The CDR3 totals 12 residues. Germline lookup yields CDR1 SQVTM and CDR2 ANQGSEA. Trimming shortened V by 3 bases and J by 2 bases, and 5 bases separated the two germline ends.

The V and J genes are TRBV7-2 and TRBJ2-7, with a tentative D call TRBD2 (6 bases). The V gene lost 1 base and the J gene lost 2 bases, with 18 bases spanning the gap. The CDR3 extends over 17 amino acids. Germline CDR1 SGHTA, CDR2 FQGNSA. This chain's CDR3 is CASSLVLGTGDPYEQYF. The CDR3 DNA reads TGTGCCAGCAGCTTAGTTTTGGGGACGGGGGACCCCTACGAGCAGTACTTC.

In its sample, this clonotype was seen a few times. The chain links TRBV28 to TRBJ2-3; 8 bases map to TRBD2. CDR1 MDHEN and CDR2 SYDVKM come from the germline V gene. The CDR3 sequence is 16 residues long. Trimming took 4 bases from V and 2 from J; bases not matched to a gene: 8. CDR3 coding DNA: TGTGCCAGCAGTTCCTCCGGGACTAGTTACACAGATACGCAGTATTTT. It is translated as CASSSSGTSYTDTQYF.

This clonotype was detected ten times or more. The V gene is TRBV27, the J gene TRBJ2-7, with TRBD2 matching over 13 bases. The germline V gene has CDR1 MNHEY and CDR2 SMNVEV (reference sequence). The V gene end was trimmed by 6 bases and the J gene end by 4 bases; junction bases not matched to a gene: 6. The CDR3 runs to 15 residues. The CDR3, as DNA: TGTGCCAGCAGCTTCGGACTAGCGGGAGTGTACGAGCAGTACTTC. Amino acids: CASSFGLAGVYEQYF.

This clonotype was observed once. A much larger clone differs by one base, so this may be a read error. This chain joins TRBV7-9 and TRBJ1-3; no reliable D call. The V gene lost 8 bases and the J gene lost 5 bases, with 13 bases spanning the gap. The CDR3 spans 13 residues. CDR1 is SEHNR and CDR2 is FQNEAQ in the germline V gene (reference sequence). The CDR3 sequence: CASGIPRRNTIYF. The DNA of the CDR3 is TGTGCCAGCGGCATCCCTCGGAGAAACACCATATATTTT.

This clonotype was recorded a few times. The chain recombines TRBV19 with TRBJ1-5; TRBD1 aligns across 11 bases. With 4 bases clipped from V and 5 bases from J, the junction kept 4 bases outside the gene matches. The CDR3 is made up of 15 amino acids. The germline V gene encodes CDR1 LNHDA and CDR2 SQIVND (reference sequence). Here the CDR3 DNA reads TGTGCCAGTAGTACTAGGACAGGGGGCTATCAGCCCCAGCATTTT. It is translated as CASSTRTGGYQPQHF.